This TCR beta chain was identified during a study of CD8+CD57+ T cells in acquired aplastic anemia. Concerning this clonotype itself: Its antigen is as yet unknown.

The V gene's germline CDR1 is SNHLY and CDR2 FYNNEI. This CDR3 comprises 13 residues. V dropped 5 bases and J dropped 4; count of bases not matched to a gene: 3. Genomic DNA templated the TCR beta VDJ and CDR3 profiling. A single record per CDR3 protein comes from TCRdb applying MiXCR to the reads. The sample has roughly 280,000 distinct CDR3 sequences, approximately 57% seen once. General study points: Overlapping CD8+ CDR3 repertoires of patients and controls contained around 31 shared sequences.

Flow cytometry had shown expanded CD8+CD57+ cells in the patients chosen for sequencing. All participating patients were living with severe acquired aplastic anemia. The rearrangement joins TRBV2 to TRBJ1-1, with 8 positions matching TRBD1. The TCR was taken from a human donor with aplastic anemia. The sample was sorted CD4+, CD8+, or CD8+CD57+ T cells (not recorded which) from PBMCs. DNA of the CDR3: TGTGCCAGCAGTAAGGACAGGGTCACTGAAGCTTTCTTT. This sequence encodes CASSKDRVTEAFF.